A single sample is the source of the 3 T cell receptor beta chains below, sequenced in a study of cytomegalovirus exposure and HLA in healthy donors. TCRdb's table, derived via immunoSEQ multiplex PCR, lists solely in-frame clones and lacks some. The table shows just over 80,000 clones, with roughly 95% occurring only once. Sample: PBMCs. The receptors were sampled from a young woman in good health and CMV-seronegative.

The gene calls are TRBV5-1 and TRBJ1-1; D uncertain. Germline V lookup: CDR1 SGHRS, CDR2 YFSETQ. V lost 0 bases and J lost 0, with 3 bases in between. This CDR3 comprises 13 residues. The chain's CDR3 is CASSLGVNTEAFF. For the CDR3, the DNA is TGCGCCAGCAGCTTGGGAGTGAACACTGAAGCTTTCTTT.

This clone was observed a single time. The chain combines TRBV2 with TRBJ1-5, with 8 bases that match TRBD1. Germline CDR1 reads SNHLY; CDR2 reads FYNNEI. The J segment lost 0 bases and the V segment lost 1 base, leaving 8 bases of the junction unmatched. This CDR3 has 18 residues. The CDR3 loop is CASSEVRGPSYSNQPQHF. CDR3 bases: TGTGCCAGCAGTGAAGTCAGGGGGCCGTCCTATAGCAATCAGCCCCAGCATTTT.

The chain combines TRBV27 with TRBJ2-7, with 8 nucleotides matching TRBD1. With 0 bases clipped from V and 3 bases from J, the junction kept 16 bases outside the gene matches. The germline V gene has CDR1 MNHEY and CDR2 SMNVEV (reference sequence). The CDR3 loop spans 19 amino acids. CDR3 sequence reads: CASSLSGTGSSGTYYEQYF. Here the CDR3 DNA reads TGTGCCAGCAGTTTATCGGGGACAGGTAGTAGCGGAACCTACTACGAGCAGTACTTC.